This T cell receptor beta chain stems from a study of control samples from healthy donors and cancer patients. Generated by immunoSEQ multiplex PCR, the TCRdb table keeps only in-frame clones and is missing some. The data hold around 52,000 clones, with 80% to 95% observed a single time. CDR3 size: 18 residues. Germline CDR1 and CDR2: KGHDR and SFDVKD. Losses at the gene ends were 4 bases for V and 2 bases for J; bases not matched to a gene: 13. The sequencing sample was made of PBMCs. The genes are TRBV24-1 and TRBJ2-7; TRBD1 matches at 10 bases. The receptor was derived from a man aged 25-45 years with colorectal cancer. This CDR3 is CATSDSHKRGQGPYEQYV. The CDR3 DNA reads TGTGCCACCAGTGACTCGCATAAAAGGGGACAGGGGCCCTACGAGCAGTACGTC.